This TCR beta chain originates from a study of T cell changes during pregnancy in multiple sclerosis. Sequencing used immunoSEQ multiplex PCR; TCRdb keeps in-frame clones, though not all of them. The sample carries 88,000 or so clones, around 90% recorded once. This CDR3 is 14 amino acids long. V lost 4 bases to trimming and J lost 7 bases, with 16 bases between them. The V gene's germline CDR1 is LNHNV and CDR2 YYDKDF (reference sequence). The sequencing used peripheral blood, collected before pregnancy. The source is a female donor with multiple sclerosis, enrolled in a pregnancy study. The chain recombines TRBV15 with TRBJ2-5; tentatively, D is TRBD1 (6 bases). The CDR3 nucleotides are TGTGCCACCAGCACCGCCGGGACAACCACGACCCAGTACTTC. Translated, it gives CATSTAGTTTTQYF. The whole variable domain, remainder taken from reference TRBV15 and TRBJ2-5, is DAMVIQNPRYQVTQFGKPVTLSCSQTLNHNVMYWYQQKSSQAPKLLFHYYDKDFNNEADTPDNFQSRRPNTSFCFLDIRSPGLGDTAMYLCATSTAGTTTTQYFGPGTRLLVL.